Here is one T cell receptor (beta chain) with its context. Its specificity is not known. Germline V CDR1 and CDR2: MNHEY, SVGAGI. The CDR3 runs to 14 residues. Germline trimming cut 4 bases from V and 0 bases from J; bases unmatched to any gene: 2. The record originates from a study of cytomegalovirus exposure and HLA in healthy donors. The donors gave bone marrow, and they were healthy. Study observations and caveats: Immune exposure was documented only through CMV serostatus. As a later analysis showed, a missense DCLRE1C variant was linked to trimming of TCR beta V- and J-genes.

In the PCR, 60 Vbeta and 13 Jbeta primers were used. How the authors handled the data: The count from a later analysis was some 83 million unique TCR beta chains, approximately 9.9 million of them shared. Sequenced by immunoSEQ multiplex PCR; TCRdb stores in-frame clones only, minus some. That table supplies the V and J calls and clone size; D and trimming were determined from the DNA. The sample consists of 210,000 or so clones, 77% of them appearing once. The chain employs TRBV6-5 and TRBJ1-2; 7 nucleotides agree with TRBD1. This clonotype was obtained from a woman in her fifties or sixties in good health and CMV-seropositive. Sequencing input: PBMCs. This CDR3 reads CASSSGQTNYGYTF. For the CDR3, the DNA is TGTGCCAGCAGTTCGGGACAGACTAACTATGGCTACACCTTC.